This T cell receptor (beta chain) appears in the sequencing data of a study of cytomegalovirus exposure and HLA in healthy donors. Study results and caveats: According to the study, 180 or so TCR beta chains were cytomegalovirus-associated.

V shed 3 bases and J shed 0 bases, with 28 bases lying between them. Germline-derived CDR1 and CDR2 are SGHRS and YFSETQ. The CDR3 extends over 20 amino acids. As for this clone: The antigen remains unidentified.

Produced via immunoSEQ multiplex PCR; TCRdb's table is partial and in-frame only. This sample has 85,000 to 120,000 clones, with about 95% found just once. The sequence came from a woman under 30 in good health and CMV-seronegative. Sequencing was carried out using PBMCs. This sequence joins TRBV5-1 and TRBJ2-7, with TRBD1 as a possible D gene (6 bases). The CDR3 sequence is CASSSRQVGDPLLNSYEQYF. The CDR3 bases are TGCGCCAGCAGCTCTCGACAGGTCGGGGACCCGCTCCTAAACTCCTACGAGCAGTACTTC.